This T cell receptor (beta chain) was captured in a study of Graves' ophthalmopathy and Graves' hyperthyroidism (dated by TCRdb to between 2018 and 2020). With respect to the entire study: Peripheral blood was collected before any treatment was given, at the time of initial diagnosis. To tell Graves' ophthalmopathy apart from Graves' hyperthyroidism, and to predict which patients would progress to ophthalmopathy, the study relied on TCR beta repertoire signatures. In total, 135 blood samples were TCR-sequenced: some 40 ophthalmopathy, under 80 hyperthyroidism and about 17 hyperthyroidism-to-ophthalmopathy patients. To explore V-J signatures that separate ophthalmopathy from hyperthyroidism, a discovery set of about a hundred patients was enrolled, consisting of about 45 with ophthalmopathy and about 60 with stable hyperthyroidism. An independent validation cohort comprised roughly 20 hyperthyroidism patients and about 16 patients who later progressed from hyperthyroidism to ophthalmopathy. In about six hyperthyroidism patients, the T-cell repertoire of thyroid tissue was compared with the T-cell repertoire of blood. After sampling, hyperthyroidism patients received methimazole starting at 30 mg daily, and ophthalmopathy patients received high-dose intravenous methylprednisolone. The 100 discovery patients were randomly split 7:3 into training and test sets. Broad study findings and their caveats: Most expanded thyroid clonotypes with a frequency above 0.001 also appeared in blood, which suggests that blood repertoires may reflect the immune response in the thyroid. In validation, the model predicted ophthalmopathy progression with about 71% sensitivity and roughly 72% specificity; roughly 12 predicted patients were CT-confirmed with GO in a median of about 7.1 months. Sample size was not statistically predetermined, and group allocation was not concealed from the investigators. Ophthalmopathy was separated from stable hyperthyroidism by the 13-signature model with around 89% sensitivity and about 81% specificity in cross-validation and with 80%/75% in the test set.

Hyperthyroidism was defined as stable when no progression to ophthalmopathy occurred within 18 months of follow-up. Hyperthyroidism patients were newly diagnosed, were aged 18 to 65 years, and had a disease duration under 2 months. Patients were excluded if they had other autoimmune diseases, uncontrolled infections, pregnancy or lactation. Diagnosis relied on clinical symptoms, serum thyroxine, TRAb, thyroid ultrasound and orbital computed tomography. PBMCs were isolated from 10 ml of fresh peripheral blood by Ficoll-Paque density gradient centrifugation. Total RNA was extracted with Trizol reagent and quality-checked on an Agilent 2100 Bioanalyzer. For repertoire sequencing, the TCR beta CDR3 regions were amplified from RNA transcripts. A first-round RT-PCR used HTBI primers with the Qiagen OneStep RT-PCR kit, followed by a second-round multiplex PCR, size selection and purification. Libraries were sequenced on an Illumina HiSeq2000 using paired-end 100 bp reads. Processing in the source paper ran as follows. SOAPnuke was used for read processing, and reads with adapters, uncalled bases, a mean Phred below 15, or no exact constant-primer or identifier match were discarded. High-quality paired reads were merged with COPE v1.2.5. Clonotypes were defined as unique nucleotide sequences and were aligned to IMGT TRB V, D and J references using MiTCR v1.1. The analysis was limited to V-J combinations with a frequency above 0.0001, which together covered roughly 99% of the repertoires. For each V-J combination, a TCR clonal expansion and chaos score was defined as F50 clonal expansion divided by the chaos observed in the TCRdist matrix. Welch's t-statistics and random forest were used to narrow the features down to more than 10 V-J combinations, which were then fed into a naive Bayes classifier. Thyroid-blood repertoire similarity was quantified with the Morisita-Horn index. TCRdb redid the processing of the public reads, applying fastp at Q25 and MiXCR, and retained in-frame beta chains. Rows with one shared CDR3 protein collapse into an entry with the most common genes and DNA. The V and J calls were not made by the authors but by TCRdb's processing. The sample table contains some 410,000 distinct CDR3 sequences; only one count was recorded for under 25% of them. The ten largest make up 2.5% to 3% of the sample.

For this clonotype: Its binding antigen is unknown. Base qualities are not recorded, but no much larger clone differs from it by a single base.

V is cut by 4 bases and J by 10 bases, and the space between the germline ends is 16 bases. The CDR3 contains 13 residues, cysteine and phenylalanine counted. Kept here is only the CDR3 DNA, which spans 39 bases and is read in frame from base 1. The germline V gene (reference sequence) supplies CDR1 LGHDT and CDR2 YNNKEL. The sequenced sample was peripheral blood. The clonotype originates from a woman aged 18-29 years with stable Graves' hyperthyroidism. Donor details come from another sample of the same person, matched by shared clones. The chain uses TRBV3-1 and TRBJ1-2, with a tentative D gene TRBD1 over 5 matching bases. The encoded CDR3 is CASSLSRGSFYTF. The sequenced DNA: TGTGCCAGCAGCCTAAGCCGGGGCTCCTTCTACACCTTC.